This TCR beta chain was obtained from a study of somatic mutations in cytotoxic T cells in rheumatoid arthritis (dated by TCRdb to 2016 to 2017). For the study in its entirety: Sorted V beta1+ cells also underwent TCRB sequencing, and some V beta antibody-stained T-cell populations were flow-sorted at nearly 100% purity on a FACSAria II or Sony SH800. To characterize clonality, the study used TCRB deep sequencing while asking whether somatic mutations are carried by expanded CD8+ T-cell clones in newly diagnosed, untreated rheumatoid arthritis. TCRB deep sequencing was performed for 65 rheumatoid arthritis patients and approximately 18 healthy controls. Patient and control groups had essentially identical median ages. The research as a whole found: The finding that TRBV07 was slightly underrepresented in patients was left unadjusted for multiple comparisons. CD8+ T-cell clonality in rheumatoid arthritis patients was not significantly different from that in age-matched healthy controls. Healthy controls showed no age-related increase in CD8+ clonality, whereas patients did (Spearman r ≈ 0.49). The antigen targets of the expanded CD8+ clones were unknown, and absence from virus-specific databases did not rule out viral specificity. In about an eighth of the roughly 60 patients the largest CD8+ clone exceeded 20% of CD8+ cells, and several identical CD8+ TCRB sequences were shared between blood and synovial fluid.

A word on this clone: Its antigen is unknown. No base qualities exist here, and no much larger clone lies one base off it.

Counted from cysteine to phenylalanine, this CDR3 has 15 amino acids. Only CDR3 DNA remains: 45 bases, in frame from the first base. CDR1 and CDR2, per the germline V gene, are SGHRS and YFSETQ. V loses 0 bases, J loses 0 bases, and the germline ends lie 9 bases apart. Healthy controls were around 20 blood donors whose buffy coats were used, with a median age of about 55 years (range about 20-80) and 55% to 70% female. CD4+ and CD8+ cells were isolated by positive magnetic bead selection on an AutoMACS, and purity was checked by flow cytometry. Peripheral blood mononuclear cells were isolated by Ficoll-Paque PLUS density gradient separation. DNA was extracted from CD4-enriched, CD8-enriched or PBMC samples with Nucleospin Tissue or Tissue XS kits and quantified with a Qubit 2.0 fluorometer. Genomic DNA underwent TCRB CDR3 sequencing using the immunoSEQ assay. The original methods were these. Analyses were restricted to productive TCRB rearrangements. Clonality was expressed as a Shannon entropy-based productive clonality index, with each clone defined by a unique TCRB CDR3 sequence. To calculate repertoire overlap between two samples, the template counts of each clone were considered relative to each sample's total templates. V-gene usage from TCRB sequencing and V-gene usage measured by flow cytometry were correlated (Spearman r of around 0.6). Held by TCRdb, this immuneACCESS table contains in-frame sequences only and omits some clones. Under half of the omission traces to an unresolved V gene where checked; the cause of the rest is unknown. Clone size and V and J calls were adopted from that table, with D and trimming inferred from the DNA. The table for this sample lists approximately 13,000 clones; roughly 74% of them were counted only once. Of the sample, around 10% falls within the top ten clones.

Sequencing was done on a sample of CD8+ T cells sorted from blood. Here the chain combines TRBV5-1 and TRBJ2-5, with TRBD1 as a weak D call on 5 bases. The origin of this receptor is a woman aged 40 to 50 in good health. CDR3 loop: CASSLGQNYQETQYF. Read as DNA, the sequence is TGCGCCAGCAGCTTGGGACAGAACTACCAAGAGACCCAGTACTTC. The entire variable domain, with the stretches around the CDR3 drawn from the reference TRBV5-1 and TRBJ2-5 proteins, is KAGVTQTPRYLIKTRGQQVTLSCSPISGHRSVSWYQQTPGQGLQFLFEYFSETQRNKGNFPGRFSGRQFSNSRSEMNVSTLELGDSALYLCASSLGQNYQETQYFGPGTRLLVL.